A selection of T cell receptor beta chains follows, all from one sample in a study of T cells after yellow fever vaccination. TCRdb itself ran the 5' RACE reads through MiXCR, one entry per CDR3 protein. The sample has just under 600,000 distinct CDR3 sequences, roughly 14% seen once. Sequenced material: PBMCs, taken on the day of the yellow fever booster vaccination. The receptors shown here come from a man aged 30 to 45 who received the YFV17D yellow fever vaccine. Each CDR3 is given with its conserved first and last residue. D genes are given only for firm matches. Clone size is shown for a subset of rows, as once, few, many or a class of expanded clone.

J gene	clone size	V gene	D gene	CDR3 DNA	CDR3 protein
TRBJ2-5	NA	TRBV7-9	NA	TGTGCCAGCAGCCAAACAGGGAAGGAGACCCAGTACTTC	CASSQTGKETQYF
TRBJ2-7	few	TRBV12-3/TRBV12-4	NA	TGTGCCAGCAGTTTGTGGGATTCCTACGAGCAGTACTTC	CASSLWDSYEQYF
TRBJ2-7	NA	TRBV9	NA	TGTGCCAGCAGCTACCTGGACGGATCCTACGAGCAGTACTTC	CASSYLDGSYEQYF
TRBJ2-5	few	TRBV5-1	NA	TGCGCCAGCAGCTTGCAGGACCCCGGGAGTGCGACCCAGTACTTC	CASSLQDPGSATQYF
TRBJ2-5	NA	TRBV4-3	TRBD1	TGCGCCAGCAGCCAACGAGGGCAGGGGGCTAAAGAGACCCAGTACTTC	CASSQRGQGAKETQYF
TRBJ2-7	NA	TRBV5-1	NA	TGCGCCAGCAGCTTGTCGGGGGAAAGCTACGAGCAGTACTTC	CASSLSGESYEQYF
TRBJ2-2	NA	TRBV7-9	NA	TGTGCCAGCAGCCCCCCCGTACTGGGCCCGAACACCGGGGAGCTGTTTTTT	CASSPPVLGPNTGELFF
TRBJ1-2	NA	TRBV21-1	NA	TGTGCCAGTTACGAACGCAACCGAACCTATGGCTACACCTTC	CASYERNRTYGYTF
TRBJ2-1	few	TRBV6-2/TRBV6-3	TRBD2	TGTGCCAGCAGTTACTTCCGCGGGAGATACAATGAGCAGTTCTTC	CASSYFRGRYNEQFF
TRBJ2-1	NA	TRBV11-2	NA	TGTGCCAGCAACGGACAGAACAATGAGCAGTTCTTC	CASNGQNNEQFF
TRBJ2-3	NA	TRBV20-1	TRBD2	TGCAGTGCCCGGGGCGGGAGGTCAGATACGCAGTATTTT	CSARGGRSDTQYF
TRBJ2-1	few	TRBV20-1	NA	TGCAGTCCCCTAGCGCACTCCTACAATGAGCAGTTCTTC	CSPLAHSYNEQFF
TRBJ2-3	NA	TRBV29-1	NA	TGCAGCGTTGTTGGTGGAGATACGCAGTATTTT	CSVVGGDTQYF
TRBJ2-7	NA	TRBV19	TRBD2	TGTGCCAGTAGTATGGTCTACGGGACTAGCTCCTACGAGCAGTACTTC	CASSMVYGTSSYEQYF
TRBJ1-6	NA	TRBV19	NA	TGTGCCAGTAAATTCGACAGACTGTCTTCACCCCTCCACTTT	CASKFDRLSSPLHF
TRBJ1-1	few	TRBV5-4	TRBD1	TGTGCCAGCAGCCTAGGGGGCAGCGTAATGAACACTGAAGCTTTCTTT	CASSLGGSVMNTEAFF
TRBJ2-1	NA	TRBV5-1	TRBD2	TGCGCCAGCAGCCCCTCAGGCGGGAGCTCCTACAATGAGCAGTTCTTC	CASSPSGGSSYNEQFF
TRBJ2-7	NA	TRBV23-1	NA	TGCGCCAGCAGTCAGCCCACGCCGTCCTACGAGCAGTACTTC	CASSQPTPSYEQYF
TRBJ2-1	few	TRBV30	NA	TGTGCCTGGGCGGAGCGGCGCAATGAGCAGTTCTTC	CAWAERRNEQFF
TRBJ2-2	NA	TRBV28	NA	TGTGCCAGCACCTCGTGGACCGGGGAGCTGTTTTTT	CASTSWTGELFF
TRBJ2-1	few	TRBV7-6	NA	TGTGCCAGCAGCCTACCGGGAGTCGCGGGGAGCTCCTACAATGAGCAGTTCTTC	CASSLPGVAGSSYNEQFF
TRBJ2-5	NA	TRBV4-3	NA	TGCGCCAGCAGCCAAGTTACAGGGTTTGAGACCCAGTACTTC	CASSQVTGFETQYF
TRBJ2-3	few	TRBV5-1	NA	TGCGCCAGCAGCTTGAATGGAGGGAGCACAGATACGCAGTATTTT	CASSLNGGSTDTQYF
TRBJ2-5	NA	TRBV20-1	NA	TGCAGTGCTAGAGTTTGGGGGAGCCTCCAAGAGACCCAGTACTTC	CSARVWGSLQETQYF
TRBJ2-3	NA	TRBV27	TRBD2	TGTGCCAGCAGACCGGGGACTAGCGGAATTAATACGCAGTATTTT	CASRPGTSGINTQYF
TRBJ2-4	few	TRBV5-1	NA	TGCGCCAGCAGCTTGGCGCCGGATGGGGGGAACATTCAGTACTTC	CASSLAPDGGNIQYF
TRBJ2-7	NA	TRBV28	NA	TGTGCCAGCAGTCCAATAGGCGGCAGGGACCCCTACGAGCAGTACTTC	CASSPIGGRDPYEQYF
TRBJ2-5	few	TRBV9	NA	TGTGCCAGCAGCGTAGGACAACTCCCCGGAGGAGAGACCCAGTACTTC	CASSVGQLPGGETQYF
TRBJ2-7	few	TRBV20-1	NA	TGCAGTCCATCTGGGGGAGCCCTCCACGAGCAGTACTTC	CSPSGGALHEQYF
TRBJ1-4	once	TRBV5-1	NA	TGCGCCAGCAACTCCGGGGTCGTGGAGGAAAAACTGTTTTTT	CASNSGVVEEKLFF
TRBJ2-7	few	TRBV6-2/TRBV6-3	TRBD1	TGTGCCAGCAGTTACAGGAGCGGGACAGGGGCCTACGAGCAGTACTTC	CASSYRSGTGAYEQYF
TRBJ2-7	NA	TRBV6-5	TRBD1	TGTGCCAGCAGTTCCCTGACAGGGGGTCCCAGCGAGCAGTACTTC	CASSSLTGGPSEQYF
TRBJ2-1	few	TRBV20-1	TRBD2	TGCAGTGCTGGACCCTTCCGAGCGGGAGGCGCTTTCTTC	CSAGPFRAGGAFF
TRBJ1-1	NA	TRBV20-1	NA	TGCAGTGCTCCAGGGCCATTGAACACTGAAGCTTTCTTT	CSAPGPLNTEAFF
TRBJ1-4	NA	TRBV6-1	NA	TGTGCCAGCAGTGAGGGGACAACAACTAATGAAAAACTGTTTTTT	CASSEGTTTNEKLFF
TRBJ1-4	NA	TRBV1	NA	TGCGCCAGCAGCCTAGCTACAGCTAATGAAAAACTGTTTTTT	CASSLATANEKLFF
TRBJ2-7	NA	TRBV13	NA	TGTGCCAGCAGCTGGGGGGGAGGGCAGGGGTCATACGAGCAGTACTTC	CASSWGGGQGSYEQYF
TRBJ2-7	few	TRBV13	TRBD2	TGTGCCAGCAGCGGCGCTAGCGGTGGGTACGAGCAGTACTTC	CASSGASGGYEQYF
TRBJ2-7	NA	TRBV6-1	NA	TGTGCCAGCAGTCAACTTTCGGGGTTCGAGGCGCAGTACTTC	CASSQLSGFEAQYF
TRBJ2-1	few	TRBV20-1	TRBD1	TGCAGTGCTAGAGTAACATTCTGGACAGGGGTGAATGAGCAGTTCTTC	CSARVTFWTGVNEQFF
TRBJ2-7	NA	TRBV7-6	NA	TGTGCCAGCAGCTCAGTCGAATCTCCTTCCTACGAGCAGTACTTC	CASSSVESPSYEQYF
TRBJ2-7	NA	TRBV28	TRBD2	TGTGCCAGCAGTTTATGGACGGGTAGCGGGCCGCTCCCTACCTACGAGCAGTACTTC	CASSLWTGSGPLPTYEQYF
TRBJ1-1	many	TRBV6-1	TRBD1	TGTGCCAGCAGGCCCGACCGGGACAGGGGCACTGAAGCTTTCTTT	CASRPDRDRGTEAFF
TRBJ2-5	NA	TRBV5-1	NA	TGCGCCAGCAGCTTGATCGGGCCAGGGGCAGAGACCCAGTACTTC	CASSLIGPGAETQYF
TRBJ2-1	NA	TRBV20-1	TRBD2	TGCAGTGCCCACATAGGCGGGAGGGGAGAGCAGTTCTTC	CSAHIGGRGEQFF
TRBJ2-7	NA	TRBV5-4	NA	TGTGCCAGCAGCTTCAGGGGCGACGGTCGCGAGCAGTACTTC	CASSFRGDGREQYF
TRBJ2-1	few	TRBV15	NA	TGTGCCACCAGCTCCCTCGGAGGGGGGGCCTACAATGAGCAGTTCTTC	CATSSLGGGAYNEQFF
TRBJ2-2	many	TRBV12-3/TRBV12-4	NA	TGTGCCAGCAGCCGGGGGAGAACCGGGGAGCTGTTTTTT	CASSRGRTGELFF
TRBJ1-5	NA	TRBV5-1	NA	TGCGCCAGGTCCAATTCACCCGGAGAGCCCCAGCATTTT	CARSNSPGEPQHF
TRBJ2-1	NA	TRBV4-2	NA	TGTGCCAGCAGCCAAAACCCCGGCGCCCGGTTTGATGAGCAGTTCTTC	CASSQNPGARFDEQFF
TRBJ1-2	NA	TRBV7-2	NA	TGTGCCAGCAGCTTACCCAGGGTCGCCTATGGCTACACCTTC	CASSLPRVAYGYTF
TRBJ1-1	many	TRBV20-1	NA	TGCAGTGCTAGGATAGGGGGTGGGGACACTGAAGCTTTCTTT	CSARIGGGDTEAFF
TRBJ2-2	few	TRBV15	NA	TGTGCCACCCGTCGGAGCGACACCGGGGAGCTGTTTTTT	CATRRSDTGELFF
TRBJ2-3	NA	TRBV7-9	TRBD2	TGTGCCAGCGGCACTAGCGGGAGAACAGATACGCAGTATTTT	CASGTSGRTDTQYF
TRBJ2-5	NA	TRBV7-3	NA	TGTGCCAGCAGCTTTGGTAGCGGTTACCAAGAGACCCAGTACTTC	CASSFGSGYQETQYF
TRBJ2-1	NA	TRBV7-3	NA	TGTGCCAGCAGCTTAAATAGCGCCAATGAGCAGTTCTTC	CASSLNSANEQFF
TRBJ1-1	many	TRBV29-1	NA	TGCAGCGTTGATAGGGGAGGAACTGAAGCTTTCTTT	CSVDRGGTEAFF